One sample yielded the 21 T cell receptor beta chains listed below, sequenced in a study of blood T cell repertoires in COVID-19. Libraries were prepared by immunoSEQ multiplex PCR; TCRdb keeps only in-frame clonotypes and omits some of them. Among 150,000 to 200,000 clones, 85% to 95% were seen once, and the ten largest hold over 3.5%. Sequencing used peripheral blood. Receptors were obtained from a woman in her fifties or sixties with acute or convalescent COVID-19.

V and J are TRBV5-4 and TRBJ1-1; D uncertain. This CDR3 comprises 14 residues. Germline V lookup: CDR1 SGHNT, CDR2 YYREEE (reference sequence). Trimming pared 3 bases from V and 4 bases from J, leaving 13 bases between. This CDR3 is CASSSTVRSTEAFF. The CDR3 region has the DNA TGTGCCAGCAGCTCCACCGTCCGGTCCACTGAAGCTTTCTTT.

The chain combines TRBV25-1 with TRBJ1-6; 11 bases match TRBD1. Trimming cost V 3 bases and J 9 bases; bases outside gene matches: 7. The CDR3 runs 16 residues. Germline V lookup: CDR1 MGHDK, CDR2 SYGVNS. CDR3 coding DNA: TGTGCCAGCAGTGATCAGAGGACAGGGGGCTCTTCACCCCTCCACTTT. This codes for CASSDQRTGGSSPLHF. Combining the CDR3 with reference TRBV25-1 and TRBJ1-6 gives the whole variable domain EADIYQTPRYLVIGTGKKITLECSQTMGHDKMYWYQQDPGMELHLIHYSYGVNSTEKGDLSSESTVSRIRTEHFPLTLESARPSHTSQYLCASSDQRTGGSSPLHFGNGTRLTVT.

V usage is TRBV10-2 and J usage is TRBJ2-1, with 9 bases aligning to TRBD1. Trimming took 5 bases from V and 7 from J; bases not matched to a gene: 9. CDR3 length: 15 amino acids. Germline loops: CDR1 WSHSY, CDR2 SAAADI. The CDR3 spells CASSLDRGRGNEQFF. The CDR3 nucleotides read TGCGCCAGCAGTTTGGACAGGGGCAGAGGGAATGAGCAGTTCTTC.

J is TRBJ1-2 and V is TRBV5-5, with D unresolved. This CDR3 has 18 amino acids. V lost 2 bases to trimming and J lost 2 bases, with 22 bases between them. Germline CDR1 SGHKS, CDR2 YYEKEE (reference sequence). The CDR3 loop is CASSFKSGWKDRNYGYTF. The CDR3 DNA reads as TGTGCCAGCAGCTTTAAATCGGGGTGGAAGGACCGCAACTATGGCTACACCTTC.

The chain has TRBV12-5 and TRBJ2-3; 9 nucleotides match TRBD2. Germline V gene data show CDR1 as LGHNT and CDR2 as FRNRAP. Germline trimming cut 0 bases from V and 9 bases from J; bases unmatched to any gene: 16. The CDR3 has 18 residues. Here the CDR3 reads CASGLVLGLAIGGATQYF. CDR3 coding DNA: TGTGCTAGTGGTTTGGTACTAGGACTAGCGATTGGAGGGGCCACGCAGTATTTT.

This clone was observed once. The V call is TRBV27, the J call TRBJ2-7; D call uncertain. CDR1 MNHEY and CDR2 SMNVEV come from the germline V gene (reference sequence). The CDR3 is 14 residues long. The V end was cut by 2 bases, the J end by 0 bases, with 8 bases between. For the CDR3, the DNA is TGTGCCAGCAGTTTAGCCCGCGGCTCCTACGAGCAGTACTTC. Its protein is CASSLARGSYEQYF.

The CDR3 reads CASSQDRGAIETQYF. For the CDR3, the DNA is TGCGCCAGCAGCCAAGATCGAGGTGCGATTGAGACCCAGTACTTC. The chain recombines TRBV4-3 with TRBJ2-5; no reliable D call. CDR3 length: 15 amino acids. V lost 0 bases and J 5 bases, leaving 13 bases between the germline ends. In germline, CDR1 is LGHNA, CDR2 YSLEER.

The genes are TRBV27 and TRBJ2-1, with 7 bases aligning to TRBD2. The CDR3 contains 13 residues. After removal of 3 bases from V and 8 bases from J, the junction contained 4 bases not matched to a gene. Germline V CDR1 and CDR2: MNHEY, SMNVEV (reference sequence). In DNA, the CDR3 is TGTGCCAGCAGTTTGCGACTAGCCCATGAGCAGTTCTTC. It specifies CASSLRLAHEQFF.

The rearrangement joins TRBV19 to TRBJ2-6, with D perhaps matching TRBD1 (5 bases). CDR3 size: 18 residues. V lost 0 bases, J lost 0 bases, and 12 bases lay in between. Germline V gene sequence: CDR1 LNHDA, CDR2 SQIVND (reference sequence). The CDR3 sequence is CASSIEWTSISGANVLTF. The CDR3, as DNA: TGTGCCAGTAGTATAGAGTGGACATCTATCTCTGGGGCCAACGTCCTGACTTTC.

The CDR3, as DNA: TGTGCCAGCAGCCGAAACGGGATGAGGACGGGCACTGAAGCTTTCTTT. This gives the protein CASSRNGMRTGTEAFF. This chain joins TRBV5-4 and TRBJ1-1; D is ambiguous. Germline-derived CDR1 and CDR2 are SGHNT and YYREEE (reference sequence). The CDR3 spans 16 residues. The V and J ends lost 4 bases and 4 bases respectively, with 20 bases between them.

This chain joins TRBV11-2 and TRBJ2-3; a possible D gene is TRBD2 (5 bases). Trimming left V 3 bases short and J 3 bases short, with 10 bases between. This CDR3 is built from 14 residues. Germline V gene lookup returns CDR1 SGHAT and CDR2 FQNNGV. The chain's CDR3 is CASSFEEVTDTQYF. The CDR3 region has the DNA TGTGCCAGCAGCTTCGAGGAGGTAACAGATACGCAGTATTTT. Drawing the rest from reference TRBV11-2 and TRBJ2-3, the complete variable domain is EAGVAQSPRYKIIEKRQSVAFWCNPISGHATLYWYQQILGQGPKLLIQFQNNGVVDDSQLPKDRFSAERLKGVDSTLKIQPAKLEDSAVYLCASSFEEVTDTQYFGPGTRLTVL.

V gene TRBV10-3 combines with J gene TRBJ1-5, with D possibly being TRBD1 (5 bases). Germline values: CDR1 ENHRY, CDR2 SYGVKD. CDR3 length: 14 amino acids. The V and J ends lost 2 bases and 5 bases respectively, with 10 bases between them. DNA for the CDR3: TGTGCCATCAGTGAGATGTTAGGGGATCAGCCCCAGCATTTT. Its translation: CAISEMLGDQPQHF.

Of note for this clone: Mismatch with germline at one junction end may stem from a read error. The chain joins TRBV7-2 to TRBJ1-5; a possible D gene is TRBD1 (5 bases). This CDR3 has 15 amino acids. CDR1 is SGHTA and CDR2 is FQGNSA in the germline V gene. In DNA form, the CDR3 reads TGTGCCAGCAGCTTAGACGGACATAGCATTCAGCCCCAGCATTTT. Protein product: CASSLDGHSIQPQHF.

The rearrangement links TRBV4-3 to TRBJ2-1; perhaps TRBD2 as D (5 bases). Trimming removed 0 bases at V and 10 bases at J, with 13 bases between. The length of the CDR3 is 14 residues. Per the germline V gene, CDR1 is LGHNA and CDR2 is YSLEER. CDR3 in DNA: TGCGCCAGCAGCCAAGATCACGGAGGCCCCGAGCAGTTCTTC. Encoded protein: CASSQDHGGPEQFF.

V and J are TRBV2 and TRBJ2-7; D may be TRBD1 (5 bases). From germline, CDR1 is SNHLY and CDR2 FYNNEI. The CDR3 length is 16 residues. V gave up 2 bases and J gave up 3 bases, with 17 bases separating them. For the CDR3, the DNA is TGTGCCAGCAGTGAACTCGGTGGGCAGGGTAACTACGAGCAGTACTTC. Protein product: CASSELGGQGNYEQYF.

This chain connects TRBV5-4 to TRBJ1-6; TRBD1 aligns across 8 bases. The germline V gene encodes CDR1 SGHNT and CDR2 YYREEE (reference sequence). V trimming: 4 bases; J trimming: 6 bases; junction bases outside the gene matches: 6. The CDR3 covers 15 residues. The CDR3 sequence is CASSEARGPNSPLHF. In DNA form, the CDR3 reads TGTGCCAGCAGCGAAGCCAGGGGGCCTAATTCACCCCTCCACTTT.

CDR3 loop: CASSPGTGEEKLFF. The CDR3 DNA reads as TGTGCCAGCAGCCCGGGGACTGGCGAGGAAAAACTGTTTTTT. The chain joins TRBV7-9 to TRBJ1-4; D perhaps matches TRBD1 (5 bases). The germline V gene has CDR1 SEHNR and CDR2 FQNEAQ (reference sequence). This CDR3 is 14 amino acids long. V was cut by 5 bases and J by 8 bases, with 15 bases left in between.

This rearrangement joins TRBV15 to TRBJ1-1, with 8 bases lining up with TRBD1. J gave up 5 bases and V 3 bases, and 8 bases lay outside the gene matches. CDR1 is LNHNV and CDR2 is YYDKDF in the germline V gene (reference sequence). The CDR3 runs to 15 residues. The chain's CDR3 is CATSSFSGGRTEAFF. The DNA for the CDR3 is TGTGCCACCAGCAGCTTTTCAGGGGGCCGAACTGAAGCTTTCTTT.

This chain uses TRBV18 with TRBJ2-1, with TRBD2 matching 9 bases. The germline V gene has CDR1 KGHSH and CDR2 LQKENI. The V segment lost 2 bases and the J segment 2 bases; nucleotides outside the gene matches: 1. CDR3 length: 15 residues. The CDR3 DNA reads TGTGCCAGCTCACCAAAGCGGGAGGCCTACAATGAGCAGTTCTTC. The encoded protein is CASSPKREAYNEQFF.

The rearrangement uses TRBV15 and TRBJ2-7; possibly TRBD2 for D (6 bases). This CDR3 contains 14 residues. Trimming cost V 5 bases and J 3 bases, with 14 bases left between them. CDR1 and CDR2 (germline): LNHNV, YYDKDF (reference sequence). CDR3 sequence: CATSPLAGSYEQYF. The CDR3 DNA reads TGTGCCACCAGCCCCTTGGCCGGGAGCTACGAGCAGTACTTC.

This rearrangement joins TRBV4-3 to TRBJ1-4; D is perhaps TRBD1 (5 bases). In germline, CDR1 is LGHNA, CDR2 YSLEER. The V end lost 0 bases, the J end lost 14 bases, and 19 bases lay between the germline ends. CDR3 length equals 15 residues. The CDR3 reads CASSQDGAGVRGLFF. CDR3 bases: TGCGCCAGCAGCCAAGACGGGGCGGGGGTTCGAGGGCTGTTTTTT.